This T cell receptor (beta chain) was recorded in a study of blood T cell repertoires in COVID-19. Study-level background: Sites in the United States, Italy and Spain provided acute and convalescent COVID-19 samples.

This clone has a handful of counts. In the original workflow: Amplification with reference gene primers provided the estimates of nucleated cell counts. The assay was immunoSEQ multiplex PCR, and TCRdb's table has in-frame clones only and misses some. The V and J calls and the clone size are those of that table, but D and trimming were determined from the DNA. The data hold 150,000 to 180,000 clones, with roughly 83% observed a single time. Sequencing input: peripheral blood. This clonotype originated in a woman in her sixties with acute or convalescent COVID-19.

Here the CDR3 reads CASSLVSSYEQYF. CDR3 coding DNA: TGTGCCAGCAGCTTAGTGAGCTCCTACGAGCAGTACTTC. V and J are TRBV7-3 and TRBJ2-7; D call uncertain. V dropped 2 bases and J dropped 0 bases, with 5 bases sitting between them. CDR3 length equals 13 residues. Per the germline V gene, CDR1 is SGHTA and CDR2 is FQGTGA.